This T cell receptor (beta chain) was captured in a study of T cells in women clearing cervical HPV infection. Germline V gives CDR1 DFQATT, CDR2 SNEGSKA (reference sequence). This CDR3 has 14 residues. TCRdb's copy holds only in-frame clones and misses some; the assay was immunoSEQ multiplex PCR. This table lists 25,000 to 35,000 clones. Of note for this clone: The read halts 3 residues ahead of the CDR3 end, with the missing end drawn from the germline J gene.

Material: blood buffy coat. This TCR derives from a woman between 18 and 70 years old with a cervical HPV16 infection that either progressed to CIN3+ or cleared (not recorded which). The chain combines TRBV20-1 with TRBJ1-1; TRBD1 matches at 7 bases. This CDR3 reads CSASEARGFTRAFF. The part of the CDR3 DNA that was read is TGCAGTGCTAGTGAGGCCAGGGGGTTTACTAGG.